The 26 T cell receptor beta chains reported below all come from one sample, sequenced in a study of blood T cell repertoires in COVID-19. Here immunoSEQ multiplex PCR was the method, and the copy in TCRdb shows in-frame clones only, minus some. The profile shows 150,000 to 200,000 clones, 85% to 95% of them singletons. The sequencing sample was made of peripheral blood. The receptors shown here come from a woman aged 55-75 years with COVID-19, enrolled during active disease.

The chain uses TRBV7-2 and TRBJ1-3; perhaps TRBD1 as D (6 bases). The V gene lost 2 bases and the J gene lost 4 bases, with 12 bases spanning the gap. The CDR3 is 15 residues long. Germline-derived CDR1 and CDR2 are SGHTA and FQGNSA. The CDR3 DNA sequence: TGTGCCAGCAGCTTATTACAGGGAGCAGGAAACACCATATATTTT. Translating gives CASSLLQGAGNTIYF.

The chain employs TRBV30 and TRBJ1-2; no clear D. V was shortened by 3 bases and J by 4 bases, with 9 bases between the two germline ends. The CDR3 loop spans 12 amino acids. Germline V CDR1 and CDR2: GTSNPN, SVGIG (reference sequence). This CDR3 reads CAWRRVGYGYTF. In DNA form, the CDR3 reads TGTGCCTGGAGGAGGGTCGGCTATGGCTACACCTTC.

The rearrangement joins TRBV7-2 to TRBJ1-3, with TRBD1 matching 9 bases. This CDR3 is 17 amino acids long. V gave up 3 bases and J gave up 4 bases; unmatched junction bases: 10. Germline values: CDR1 SGHTA, CDR2 FQGNSA. The CDR3 spells CASSFGLQGATGNTIYF. CDR3 bases: TGTGCCAGCAGCTTCGGTTTACAGGGGGCAACGGGAAACACCATATATTTT.

V and J are TRBV29-1 and TRBJ1-1, with 7 bases that match TRBD1. This CDR3 has 14 residues. CDR1 is SQVTM, CDR2 ANQGSEA, per germline. After removal of 5 bases from V and 4 bases from J, the junction contained 10 bases not matched to a gene. CDR3 sequence: CSVSGRQGPTEAFF. The CDR3 DNA follows: TGCAGCGTTTCCGGGCGACAGGGCCCCACTGAAGCTTTCTTT.

This clone appeared once. The rearrangement uses TRBV7-2 and TRBJ2-7; D call uncertain. V shed 3 bases and J shed 5 bases, with 11 bases lying between them. Germline V CDR1 and CDR2: SGHTA, FQGNSA. This CDR3 has 13 amino acids. The CDR3 bases are TGTGCCAGCAGCTTCGAGCGCCTCAACGAGCAGTACTTC. Amino acids: CASSFERLNEQYF.

This rearrangement joins TRBV6-2 or TRBV6-3 to TRBJ2-2; 11 nucleotides match TRBD2. The trim removed 4 bases at V and 1 base at J, leaving 5 bases unmatched. Germline CDR1 MNHEY, CDR2 SVGEGT. The CDR3 has 17 residues. The CDR3 loop is CASSFPSGGLNTGELFF. DNA for the CDR3: TGTGCCAGCAGTTTCCCTAGCGGGGGGCTGAACACCGGGGAGCTGTTTTTT.

This chain links TRBV7-8 with TRBJ2-7, with a possible D match to TRBD1 (6 bases). This CDR3 comprises 13 residues. Trimming cost V 5 bases and J 2 bases, with 10 bases left between them. Germline values: CDR1 SGHVS, CDR2 FQNEAQ. The CDR3 here is CASSRQAAYEQYF. CDR3 sequence (DNA): TGTGCCAGCAGCCGACAGGCCGCCTACGAGCAGTACTTC.

CDR3: CASSLISQPQHF. Written as DNA, the CDR3 is TGTGCCAGCAGCTTAATCAGTCAGCCCCAGCATTTT. V is TRBV7-2 and J is TRBJ1-5, with D unclear. Trimming removed 2 bases at V and 6 bases at J, with 5 bases between. CDR3 length: 12 amino acids. Germline assignment: CDR1 SGHTA and CDR2 FQGNSA. The whole variable domain, filled in from reference TRBV7-2 and TRBJ1-5, reads GAGVSQSPSNKVTEKGKDVELRCDPISGHTALYWYRQSLGQGLEFLIYFQGNSAPDKSGLPSDRFSAERTGGSVSTLTIQRTQQEDSAVYLCASSLISQPQHFGDGTRLSIL.

The rearrangement uses TRBV5-4 and TRBJ1-4; 11 nucleotides align to TRBD1. The V gene end was trimmed by 4 bases and the J gene end by 5 bases; junction bases not matched to a gene: 10. This CDR3 has 17 amino acids. Germline V lookup: CDR1 SGHNT, CDR2 YYREEE (reference sequence). In DNA form, the CDR3 reads TGTGCCAGCAGCCCCACCAGGGACAGGGGGATAAATGAAAAACTGTTTTTT. Protein sequence: CASSPTRDRGINEKLFF.

The table lists this clone with a count of one. V is TRBV19 and J is TRBJ2-1; D is uncertain. The CDR3 has 12 amino acids. Trimming took 3 bases from V and 3 from J, leaving 3 bases between them. Looked up from germline, CDR1 is LNHDA and CDR2 is SQIVND (reference sequence). The CDR3 reads CASSINYNEQFF. The CDR3 coding sequence is TGTGCCAGTAGTATCAACTACAATGAGCAGTTCTTC.

This chain connects TRBV12-3 or TRBV12-4 to TRBJ1-1; no firm D call. The CDR3 extends over 13 amino acids. Trimming took 10 bases from V and 0 from J, leaving 12 bases between them. CDR3 sequence (DNA): TGTGCCACCCAACCGGCGGTGAACACTGAAGCTTTCTTT. It is translated as CATQPAVNTEAFF.

The chain links TRBV19 to TRBJ2-3; 7 nucleotides match TRBD1. J was trimmed by 6 bases and V by 4 bases; bases with no gene match: 7. This CDR3 has 14 amino acids. CDR1 and CDR2 from the germline V gene are LNHDA and SQIVND (reference sequence). The CDR3 reads CASSNTGVWDTQYF. In DNA form, the CDR3 reads TGTGCCAGTAGTAATACAGGGGTGTGGGATACGCAGTATTTT. Combining the CDR3 with reference TRBV19 and TRBJ2-3 gives the whole variable domain DGGITQSPKYLFRKEGQNVTLSCEQNLNHDAMYWYRQDPGQGLRLIYYSQIVNDFQKGDIAEGYSVSREKKESFPLTVTSAQKNPTAFYLCASSNTGVWDTQYFGPGTRLTVL.

This rearrangement joins TRBV5-8 to TRBJ1-6; a possible D gene is TRBD1 (5 bases). The CDR3 has 16 amino acids. V was pared by 2 bases and J by 4 bases, with 13 bases between. Germline loops: CDR1 SGHTS, CDR2 YDEGEE. CDR3 coding DNA: TGTGCCAGCAGCTTTCTACACGGGGGTTATAATTCACCCCTCCACTTT. This gives the protein CASSFLHGGYNSPLHF.

The V call is TRBV19, the J call TRBJ1-5, with a possible D match to TRBD1 (5 bases). This CDR3 region has 15 residues. The V and J ends lost 1 base and 4 bases respectively, with 11 bases between them. The germline V gene has CDR1 LNHDA and CDR2 SQIVND (reference sequence). The CDR3 DNA sequence: TGTGCCAGTAGTATAGTCTGGACATCAAATCAGCCCCAGCATTTT. Residues: CASSIVWTSNQPQHF.

The chain recombines TRBV12-3 or TRBV12-4 with TRBJ1-2, with D perhaps TRBD1 (5 bases). V dropped 3 bases and J dropped 7 bases, with 9 bases sitting between them. The CDR3 is 12 amino acids. CDR3: CASSLGDSGYTF. The CDR3 DNA sequence: TGTGCCAGCAGTTTGGGGGACTCTGGCTACACCTTC.

This rearrangement joins TRBV7-3 to TRBJ2-1, with 9 positions matching TRBD2. V shed 2 bases, J shed 4 bases, and the junction held 3 bases outside the gene matches. CDR3 size: 15 residues. Germline V CDR1 and CDR2: SGHTA, FQGTGA. CDR3 residues: CASSLLAGPYNEQFF. DNA of the CDR3: TGTGCCAGCAGCTTACTAGCGGGGCCTTACAATGAGCAGTTCTTC.

The V and J genes are TRBV2 and TRBJ1-5; 7 nucleotides agree with TRBD1. The CDR3 contains 17 residues. CDR1 SNHLY and CDR2 FYNNEI come from the germline V gene. V lost 4 bases to trimming and J lost 0 bases; unmatched junction nucleotides: 9. CDR3 amino acids: CASSAPGQIYSNQPQHF. The CDR3 DNA reads as TGTGCCAGCAGTGCGCCGGGACAGATCTATAGCAATCAGCCCCAGCATTTT.

This clone occurred once. The rearrangement links TRBV4-1 to TRBJ2-3, with a weak D call TRBD1 (6 bases). Germline CDR1 and CDR2: MGHRA and YSYEKL. The germline V and J ends were trimmed by 1 base and 1 base, with 12 bases remaining between them. The CDR3 is 16 amino acids. The CDR3 loop reads CASSQGTALRTDTQYF. In nucleotides, the CDR3 is TGCGCCAGCAGCCAAGGGACAGCCCTTCGCACAGATACGCAGTATTTT.

V is TRBV7-8 and J is TRBJ1-1; D unresolved. This CDR3 comprises 17 residues. Trimming removed 0 bases from V and 7 bases from J, with 21 bases in between. CDR1 and CDR2 from the germline V gene are SGHVS and FQNEAQ. The DNA for the CDR3 is TGTGCCAGCAGCTTAGCATTCCCATGGAGGGCGTATGGTGAAGCTTTCTTT. Its translation: CASSLAFPWRAYGEAFF.

This clone was counted only a few times. CDR3: CASSLGIVGGINEQYF. The DNA for the CDR3 is TGTGCCAGCAGCTTAGGAATTGTCGGGGGGATCAACGAGCAGTACTTC. The V call is TRBV7-8, the J call TRBJ2-7; 7 nucleotides agree with TRBD2. After removal of 1 base from V and 5 bases from J, the junction contained 11 bases not matched to a gene. Germline lookup yields CDR1 SGHVS and CDR2 FQNEAQ. The CDR3 runs to 16 residues.

This sequence joins TRBV4-3 and TRBJ2-5; D possibly corresponds to TRBD2 (7 bases). This CDR3 comprises 17 residues. V lost 4 bases, J lost 0 bases, and 18 bases lay in between. Germline V lookup: CDR1 LGHNA, CDR2 YSLEER. CDR3 sequence (DNA): TGCGCCAGCAGCCCCTACCTGGGGAGGGGGAACCAAGAGACCCAGTACTTC. It codes for CASSPYLGRGNQETQYF.

The rearrangement joins TRBV4-3 to TRBJ2-3; no definite D call. CDR1 is LGHNA and CDR2 is YSLEER in the germline V gene. V gave up 1 base and J gave up 1 base, with 15 bases separating them. CDR3 length: 17 amino acids. In DNA, the CDR3 is TGCGCCAGCAGCCAAGCAGCACAACCCCGGGGCACAGATACGCAGTATTTT. This sequence encodes CASSQAAQPRGTDTQYF.

V usage is TRBV27 and J usage is TRBJ1-2, with D possibly TRBD1 on 5 matching bases. V was pared by 2 bases and J by 4 bases, with 5 bases between. The CDR3 covers 12 residues. Germline V gene sequence: CDR1 MNHEY, CDR2 SMNVEV (reference sequence). The chain's CDR3 is CASSLQGYGYTF. DNA of the CDR3: TGTGCCAGCAGTTTACAGGGCTATGGCTACACCTTC.

The rearrangement joins TRBV3-1 (or the pseudogene TRBV3-2) to TRBJ1-2; maybe TRBD1 (5 bases). The CDR3 spans 15 residues. With 2 bases removed from V and 7 bases from J, the gap between germline ends came to 17 bases. Germline CDR1 is LGHDT and CDR2 is YNNKEL (reference sequence). CDR3 sequence reads: CASSQPQAPGVGYTF. The CDR3 region has the DNA TGTGCCAGCAGCCAACCCCAGGCGCCGGGGGTTGGCTACACCTTC.

This clone has only one observation. The junction differs from germline at one of its ends, possibly a read error. The rearrangement uses TRBV7-9 and TRBJ1-2, with 9 nucleotides matching TRBD1. CDR3 length: 13 amino acids. The germline V gene encodes CDR1 SEHNR and CDR2 FQNEAQ (reference sequence). DNA of the CDR3: TGTGCCAGCAGCTTGTCGACAGGGGGTCCACCAGTTTTC. Protein product: CASSLSTGGPPVF. The whole variable domain, filled in from reference TRBV7-9 and TRBJ1-2, reads DTGVSQNPRHKITKRGQNVTFRCDPISEHNRLYWYRQTLGQGPEFLTYFQNEAQLEKSRLLSDRFSAERPKGSFSTLEIQRTEQGDSAMYLCASSLSTGGPPVFGSGTRLTVV.

The chain joins TRBV20-1 to TRBJ1-1, with D unresolved. CDR3 length: 10 residues. The germline gives CDR1 DFQATT, CDR2 SNEGSKA (reference sequence). With 3 bases removed from V and 11 bases from J, the gap between germline ends came to 10 bases. CDR3 protein: CSASEERAFF. CDR3 in DNA: TGCAGTGCTAGCGAGGAAAGGGCTTTCTTT.